The rows below give T cell receptor beta chains drawn from one sample of a study of cytomegalovirus exposure and HLA in healthy donors. Profiled with immunoSEQ multiplex PCR; TCRdb holds only in-frame clones, not every one. This sample has some 120,000 clones; 74% occur once, and the top ten carry about 2%. Sequencing used PBMCs. All receptors derive from a human donor in good health. CDR3s include the opening cysteine and the closing phenylalanine or tryptophan. A D gene is named only where the DNA matches it firmly. Clone size is not always given. Where it is, it says once, few, many or a class for expanded clones.

V	D	J	size	CDR3	DNA
TRBV5-4	.	TRBJ1-2	.	CASSLSTGQNYGYTF	TGTGCCAGCAGCTTATCGACGGGACAAAACTATGGCTACACCTTC
TRBV5-4	.	TRBJ1-5	.	CATQGFGDNQPQHF	TGTGCCACACAGGGTTTCGGGGACAATCAGCCCCAGCATTTT
TRBV28	.	TRBJ1-2	.	CASSLLQGGYTF	TGTGCCAGCAGTTTGCTCCAGGGGGGCTACACCTTC
TRBV5-1	.	TRBJ2-2	.	CASSRTGSGANTGELFF	TGCGCCAGCAGCCGCACGGGGTCAGGCGCGAACACCGGGGAGCTGTTTTTT
TRBV2	.	TRBJ1-2	.	CASIRPTVRVAYGYTF	TGTGCCAGCATAAGACCCACGGTGAGGGTGGCCTATGGCTACACCTTC
TRBV9	.	TRBJ1-1	.	CASSVAWGGVTEAFF	TGTGCCAGCAGCGTAGCTTGGGGGGGAGTCACTGAAGCTTTCTTT
TRBV19	.	TRBJ2-2	.	CASVRENTGELFF	TGTGCCAGTGTACGGGAGAACACCGGGGAGCTGTTTTTT
TRBV6-1	TRBD1	TRBJ1-5	.	CASSEAIRDRVVGNQPQHF	TGTGCCAGCAGTGAAGCTATCCGGGACAGGGTGGTCGGCAATCAGCCCCAGCATTTT
TRBV28	TRBD1	TRBJ1-2	.	CASSRQGAFGYTF	TGTGCCAGCAGTCGACAGGGGGCTTTTGGCTACACCTTC
TRBV5-4	TRBD1	TRBJ2-7	few	CASSWGTVPFAEQYF	TGTGCCAGCAGCTGGGGGACAGTCCCCTTCGCCGAGCAGTACTTC
TRBV6-5	TRBD1	TRBJ1-6	few	CASTPGQGTKSPLHF	TGTGCCAGCACTCCCGGACAGGGGACGAAATCACCCCTCCACTTT
TRBV19	.	TRBJ1-2	.	CASSLQGSYGYTF	TGTGCCAGTAGTTTACAGGGTTCCTATGGCTACACCTTC
TRBV6-1	TRBD1	TRBJ2-7	.	CASSTGAGYEQYF	TGTGCCAGCAGTACAGGGGCAGGGTACGAGCAGTACTTC
TRBV19	.	TRBJ1-4	.	CASRMRTATNEKLFF	TGTGCCAGTCGGATGAGGACAGCAACTAATGAAAAACTGTTTTTT
TRBV27	TRBD1	TRBJ2-5	.	CASKPDRAEETQYF	TGTGCCAGCAAGCCAGACAGGGCCGAAGAGACCCAGTACTTC
TRBV7-9	.	TRBJ2-3	few	CASSLPRTSTDTQYF	TGTGCCAGCAGCTTACCGAGAACGAGCACAGATACGCAGTATTTT
TRBV2	.	TRBJ2-1	few	CADRNGVQGSNEQFF	TGTGCCGACAGAAACGGGGTACAGGGATCGAATGAGCAGTTCTTC
TRBV27	TRBD1	TRBJ2-3	.	CASAVRGTGFFGTDTQYF	TGTGCCAGCGCAGTGAGGGGGACAGGGTTTTTCGGCACAGATACGCAGTATTTT
TRBV11-1	.	TRBJ2-1	once	CASSPPTGQQFF	TGTGCCAGCAGCCCACCGACAGGCCAGCAGTTCTTC
TRBV18	.	TRBJ2-2	.	CASSPDRRNTGELFF	TGTGCCAGCTCACCCGACAGGAGGAACACCGGGGAGCTGTTTTTT
TRBV25-1	TRBD1	TRBJ2-1	few	CATRGTGTYEQFF	TGTGCCACCAGAGGGACAGGGACGTATGAGCAGTTCTTC
TRBV19	TRBD1	TRBJ1-1	.	CASSITRQGAGTEAFF	TGTGCCAGTAGTATAACGCGACAGGGGGCGGGCACTGAAGCTTTCTTT
TRBV9	.	TRBJ2-1	.	CASSVGTSPFYNEQFF	TGTGCCAGCAGCGTAGGTACTAGCCCCTTTTACAATGAGCAGTTCTTC
TRBV2	.	TRBJ1-1	.	CASDRNTEAFF	TGTGCCAGCGACAGGAACACTGAAGCTTTCTTT
TRBV11-3	.	TRBJ1-3	.	CASSPGAGNTIYF	TGTGCCAGCAGTCCAGGGGCCGGAAACACCATATATTTT
TRBV28	.	TRBJ2-1	.	CASSLGRGNNEQFF	TGTGCCAGCAGTTTAGGGCGGGGCAACAATGAGCAGTTCTTC
TRBV5-1	TRBD1	TRBJ2-3	.	CASSPGTGGRLATDTQYF	TGCGCCAGCAGCCCCGGGACAGGGGGCCGCCTTGCCACAGATACGCAGTATTTT
TRBV19	TRBD2	TRBJ2-1	.	CASNERGGPQQFF	TGTGCCAGTAACGAGCGGGGGGGTCCCCAGCAGTTCTTC
TRBV6-5	TRBD1	TRBJ1-5	.	CASRKGQRSNQPQHF	TGTGCCAGCAGGAAGGGACAGCGTTCCAATCAGCCCCAGCATTTT
TRBV4-2	.	TRBJ2-6	.	CASRGVSGANVLTF	TGTGCCAGCAGAGGGGTCTCTGGGGCCAACGTCCTGACTTTC
TRBV7-9	.	TRBJ1-2	.	CASSSTRGDVKVNYGYTF	TGTGCCAGCAGCTCCACCCGGGGGGATGTGAAGGTTAACTATGGCTACACCTTC